These 26 T cell receptor beta chains were all obtained from the same sample, sequenced in a study of T-cell reconstitution after alpha-beta-depleted transplantation in children. Using unique molecular identifiers, the investigators prepared the TCRbeta library. From the PCR reads, TCRdb called clonotypes with MiXCR, one entry per CDR3 protein. The sample lists a few hundred thousand distinct CDR3 sequences; approximately 9.6% were seen once. Specimen: PBMCs from the stem cell graft donor, collected from the stem cell graft. The receptors were sampled from a human donor who donated a stem cell graft to a child with SCID.

This clonotype appeared many times. The rearrangement links TRBV20-1 to TRBJ2-7; 7 bases fit TRBD1. The J segment lost 2 bases and the V segment lost 3 bases, leaving 4 bases of the junction unmatched. The CDR3 is made up of 13 amino acids. Germline loops: CDR1 DFQATT, CDR2 SNEGSKA (reference sequence). The CDR3 here is CSARGDSPYEQYF. The DNA of the CDR3 is TGCAGTGCTAGGGGGGACAGCCCCTACGAGCAGTACTTC.

The table lists this clonotype with many counts. The rearrangement links TRBV4-1 to TRBJ1-1, with D possibly TRBD1 on 5 matching bases. Trimming left V 4 bases short and J 4 bases short, with 13 bases between. The V gene's germline CDR1 is MGHRA and CDR2 YSYEKL. The CDR3 sequence is 14 residues long. The CDR3 DNA sequence: TGCGCCAGCAGCCGGACGACTCAGGGCACTGAAGCTTTCTTT. Amino acids: CASSRTTQGTEAFF.

This clonotype was seen at least ten times. V is TRBV12-3 or TRBV12-4 and J is TRBJ2-5; D could derive from TRBD1 or TRBD2 (5 bases each). Trimming left V 5 bases short and J 7 bases short, with 5 bases between. CDR3 length: 10 residues. The CDR3 spells CASSGGTQYF. The CDR3 nucleotides are TGTGCCAGCAGTGGGGGGACCCAGTACTTC.

The genes are TRBV12-3 or TRBV12-4 and TRBJ2-5, with D unclear. The CDR3 runs 15 residues. V lost 1 base, J lost 4 bases, and 13 bases lay in between. Here the CDR3 DNA reads TGTGCCAGCAGTTTAGTTTTACGTGCAGGAGAGACCCAGTACTTC. It specifies CASSLVLRAGETQYF.

The chain is built from TRBV20-1 and TRBJ2-7, with TRBD2 identical over 10 bases. CDR1 and CDR2 (germline): DFQATT, SNEGSKA (reference sequence). This CDR3 is 13 amino acids long. J was trimmed by 4 bases and V by 1 base; bases with no gene match: 1. CDR3 nucleotides: TGCAGTGCTAGAGCACTAGCGGGGTACGAGCAGTACTTC. This sequence encodes CSARALAGYEQYF.

In this sample, this clonotype turned up a few times. The V gene is TRBV9, the J gene TRBJ2-5; 8 bases fit TRBD2. The CDR3 is 14 amino acids. Germline CDR1 SGDLS, CDR2 YYNGEE. V lost 4 bases, J lost 5 bases, and 7 bases stayed unmatched. The CDR3 is CASSFGLAGETQYF. The CDR3, as DNA: TGTGCCAGCAGCTTCGGACTAGCCGGGGAGACCCAGTACTTC.

J is TRBJ2-7 and V is TRBV12-3 or TRBV12-4, with a weak D call TRBD1 (5 bases). Deletions cut 5 bases from V and 5 bases from J, with 19 bases between. The CDR3 runs to 15 residues. The CDR3 DNA reads as TGTGCCAGCAGTCGCCTCTGGGGCAGGAACGACGAGCAGTACTTC. Its protein product is CASSRLWGRNDEQYF.

This clonotype was observed a handful of times. The chain is built from TRBV5-1 and TRBJ1-1, with D possibly being TRBD1 (6 bases). The germline V gene has CDR1 SGHRS and CDR2 YFSETQ. The CDR3 covers 15 residues. Trimming took off 0 bases at V and 1 base at J, with 10 bases between the two ends. The DNA of the CDR3 is TGCGCCAGCAGCTTGGAACCGGGACAGAACACTGAAGCTTTCTTT. It translates to CASSLEPGQNTEAFF.

The gene calls are TRBV18 and TRBJ2-7; D is perhaps TRBD1 (6 bases). Germline V gene data show CDR1 as KGHSH and CDR2 as LQKENI. Trimming cost V 3 bases and J 3 bases, with 12 bases left between them. The CDR3 has 14 amino acids. CDR3 residues: CASSPQGKGYEQYF. Here the CDR3 DNA reads TGTGCCAGCTCACCCCAGGGGAAGGGCTACGAGCAGTACTTC.

This clonotype was seen at least ten times. The V call is TRBV12-3 or TRBV12-4, the J call TRBJ2-4; 8 bases agree with TRBD1. This CDR3 contains 17 residues. V lost 3 bases to trimming and J lost 5 bases; unmatched junction nucleotides: 12. The DNA for the CDR3 is TGTGCCAGCAGTTTGACCGGCCAGGGACAGGTAGAAAACATTCAGTACTTC. Translated, it gives CASSLTGQGQVENIQYF.

In this sample, this clonotype turned up a few times. This chain uses TRBV7-8 with TRBJ2-7; TRBD2 aligns across 11 bases. The CDR3 is 17 residues long. V was pared by 4 bases and J by 0 bases, with 8 bases of the junction left unmatched. CDR1 is SGHVS and CDR2 is FQNEAQ in the germline V gene. This chain's CDR3 is CASSSRPGTSGSYEQYF. As DNA, the CDR3 is TGTGCCAGCAGCTCCCGTCCCGGGACTAGCGGCTCCTACGAGCAGTACTTC.

V usage is TRBV12-3 or TRBV12-4 and J usage is TRBJ2-7; the match to TRBD1 covers 10 bases. The CDR3 loop spans 15 amino acids. Trimming removed 1 base from V and 3 bases from J; junction bases left unmatched: 3. CDR3 residues: CASSLGQGAIYEQYF. CDR3 DNA sequence: TGTGCCAGCAGTTTAGGACAGGGGGCGATCTACGAGCAGTACTTC.

This clonotype was seen only a few times. In nucleotides, the CDR3 is TGCGCCAGCAGTCTTCCGGGGAGCTCTGCCGGGGAGCTGTTTTTT. This gives the protein CASSLPGSSAGELFF. The rearrangement links TRBV5-1 to TRBJ2-2; TRBD2 might be the D (5 bases). Per the germline V gene, CDR1 is SGHRS and CDR2 is YFSETQ. The V and J ends lost 5 bases and 6 bases respectively, with 17 bases between them. CDR3 size: 15 residues.

This clonotype appeared a few times. The chain is built from TRBV20-1 and TRBJ1-4, with D uncertain. Germline V lookup: CDR1 DFQATT, CDR2 SNEGSKA (reference sequence). With 2 bases removed from V and 12 bases from J, the gap between germline ends came to 16 bases. The CDR3 is made up of 13 amino acids. CDR3 sequence: CSARPRPLGELFF. CDR3 nucleotides: TGCAGTGCTAGACCAAGACCGTTGGGAGAACTGTTTTTT.

The chain uses TRBV29-1 and TRBJ2-3; D is undetermined. V shed 4 bases and J shed 6 bases, with 11 bases lying between them. CDR3 length equals 12 residues. Germline V CDR1 and CDR2: SQVTM, ANQGSEA. The CDR3: CSVVFGSDTQYF. The DNA of the CDR3 is TGCAGCGTTGTTTTTGGGTCCGATACGCAGTATTTT.

The CDR3 spells CASSQDRAKLFF. For the CDR3, the DNA is TGTGCCAGCAGCCAAGATCGAGCGAAACTGTTTTTT. V is TRBV3-1 and J is TRBJ1-4; D unclear. The CDR3 loop spans 12 amino acids. Looked up from germline, CDR1 is LGHDT and CDR2 is YNNKEL (reference sequence). Trimming removed 0 bases from V and 11 bases from J, with 7 bases in between.

This chain joins TRBV6-1 and TRBJ2-5; D remains ambiguous. This CDR3 spans 14 amino acids. Germline V gene sequence: CDR1 MNHNS, CDR2 SASEGT. The V end lost 6 bases, the J end lost 2 bases, and 13 bases lay between the germline ends. The CDR3 protein is CASRLLTHQETQYF. CDR3 in DNA: TGTGCCAGCAGGCTCTTAACCCATCAAGAGACCCAGTACTTC.

This clonotype was counted only a few times. The rearrangement links TRBV6-5 to TRBJ2-3, with D perhaps TRBD1 or TRBD2 (5 bases each). CDR1 and CDR2 (germline): MNHEY, SVGAGI. V was clipped by 4 bases and J by 1 base, with 6 bases between them. This CDR3 is built from 13 residues. This CDR3 is CASSWGRTDTQYF. CDR3 in DNA: TGTGCCAGCAGTTGGGGACGCACAGATACGCAGTATTTT.

A few counts support this clonotype. The chain recombines TRBV15 with TRBJ2-7, with D unresolved. The germline V gene encodes CDR1 LNHNV and CDR2 YYDKDF (reference sequence). The CDR3 consists of 15 residues. The V and J ends lost 5 bases and 2 bases respectively, with 16 bases between them. The CDR3 DNA is TGTGCCACCAGCCCTGGGTTGGGTATCACCTACGAGCAGTACTTC. Protein: CATSPGLGITYEQYF.

This clonotype appeared a few times. The chain couples TRBV27 to TRBJ1-4; possibly TRBD1 for D (5 bases). V was pared by 2 bases and J by 8 bases, with 12 bases between. This CDR3 region has 14 residues. Germline CDR1 and CDR2: MNHEY and SMNVEV (reference sequence). CDR3 protein: CASSLRGAYEKLFF. The CDR3, as DNA: TGTGCCAGCAGTTTAAGAGGGGCCTACGAAAAACTGTTTTTT.

This clonotype has only a few counts. J is TRBJ2-7 and V is TRBV5-1; 8 bases are a match to TRBD1. Trimming cost V 7 bases and J 1 base; bases outside gene matches: 4. The CDR3 has 13 amino acids. From germline, CDR1 is SGHRS and CDR2 YFSETQ. The CDR3 loop reads CASQGQGSYEQYF. The CDR3 DNA reads TGCGCCAGCCAAGGACAGGGTTCCTACGAGCAGTACTTC.

This clonotype was counted ten times or more. The V gene is TRBV20-1, the J gene TRBJ1-1; D ambiguous. The ends were cut back, 3 bases at V and 11 bases at J, with 13 bases in the middle. The CDR3 sequence is 11 residues long. CDR1 DFQATT and CDR2 SNEGSKA come from the germline V gene (reference sequence). The CDR3 DNA follows: TGCAGTGCTAGCCAGACGTCAGTGGCTTTCTTT. Amino acid sequence: CSASQTSVAFF.

The V call is TRBV14, the J call TRBJ2-7; D tentatively reads TRBD1 or TRBD2 (5 bases each). Germline assignment: CDR1 SGHDN and CDR2 FVKESK. V lost 0 bases, J lost 10 bases, and 13 bases lay in between. The CDR3 length is 13 residues. CDR3 in amino acids: CASSQDGTSRQYF. The CDR3 bases are TGTGCCAGCAGCCAAGATGGGACGTCGCGACAGTACTTC.

V and J are TRBV4-1 and TRBJ2-3; D uncertain. The CDR3 is made up of 17 amino acids. V was clipped by 1 base and J by 10 bases, with 24 bases between them. CDR1 and CDR2 (germline): MGHRA, YSYEKL. The CDR3, as DNA: TGCGCCAGCAGCCAAGCCGTATCGGCAGGCGGTGAGGATGCGCAGTATTTT. Translating it yields CASSQAVSAGGEDAQYF.

This clonotype showed up just a few times. The CDR3 protein is CSARDGATSGGLRTDTQYF. The DNA for the CDR3 is TGCAGTGCTAGAGATGGCGCGACTAGCGGGGGGTTACGCACAGATACGCAGTATTTT. V and J are TRBV20-1 and TRBJ2-3; 13 bases map to TRBD2. V was pared by 0 bases and J by 1 base, with 10 bases of the junction left unmatched. The CDR3 loop spans 19 amino acids. Germline V CDR1 and CDR2: DFQATT, SNEGSKA (reference sequence).

In its sample, this clonotype was seen many times. The chain has TRBV14 and TRBJ1-1; D is unclear. V lost 1 base, J lost 4 bases, and 10 bases lay in between. The CDR3 is 14 residues long. Germline V lookup: CDR1 SGHDN, CDR2 FVKESK. The DNA for the CDR3 is TGTGCCAGCAGCCAAGTAATTGGAGGCACTGAAGCTTTCTTT. Translation: CASSQVIGGTEAFF.